The following is a T cell receptor (beta chain) sequence with its context. The data belong to a study of blood T cell repertoires in COVID-19. Study as a whole: Sites across the United States, Italy and Spain contributed samples from acute and convalescent COVID-19. Sources were T cells, B-cell-depleted T cells, or PBMCs; the material itself was cDNA or gDNA.

In the authors' workflow: Quantification of nucleated cells was approximated via reference gene primer amplification. Some clones are missing from TCRdb's copy, which holds only in-frame ones; the method was immunoSEQ multiplex PCR. The DNA was the basis for D and trimming; V, J and clone size are from that table. The sample comprises roughly 130,000 clones, around 87% of which are singletons, and more than 3.5% rests with the top ten. CDR1 and CDR2 (germline): LNHDA, SQIVND (reference sequence). V shed 4 bases and J shed 5 bases, with 21 bases lying between them. This CDR3 has 16 residues. The material sequenced was peripheral blood. This clonotype was sampled from a woman in her sixties with acute or convalescent COVID-19. The chain combines TRBV19 with TRBJ2-7, with D possibly matching TRBD2 (5 bases). The CDR3 region is CASSTTAAVVSDEQYF. DNA for the CDR3: TGTGCCAGTAGTACCACTGCAGCGGTTGTAAGCGACGAGCAGTACTTC.